This TCR beta chain is drawn from a study of CD8+CD57+ T cells in acquired aplastic anemia. Across the study: DNA recovered from sorted CD4+ and CD8+ cells had a mean of about 3 ug. General study points: Overlapping CD8+ CDR3 repertoires of patients and controls contained approximately 29 shared sequences. Patients were compared with controls for CD8+ Simpson's diversity, and no significant difference emerged.

Germline-derived CDR1 and CDR2 are SGHDT and YYEEEE. There are 14 residues in the CDR3. The V end was cut by 4 bases, the J end by 3 bases, with 10 bases between. Patients chosen for sequencing had shown CD8+CD57+ cell expansion by flow cytometry. Acquired aplastic anemia of severe grade affected all patients. This clonotype was detected many times. The target antigen is unknown. Genomic DNA was employed as the template in profiling TCR beta VDJ and CDR3. One entry per CDR3 protein results from TCRdb running MiXCR on the reads. The sample includes about 120,000 distinct CDR3 sequences, 45% to 60% of them seen just once.

The clonotype comes from a human donor with aplastic anemia. The sample was sorted CD4+, CD8+, or CD8+CD57+ T cells (not recorded which) from PBMCs. This rearrangement joins TRBV5-6 to TRBJ1-4, with D tentatively TRBD1 (5 bases). DNA of the CDR3: TGTGCCAGCAGCCACCGAGGGGCTAATGAAAAACTGTTTTTT. As protein: CASSHRGANEKLFF.